The rows below give T cell receptor beta chains drawn from one sample of a study of blood T cell repertoires in COVID-19. Method: immunoSEQ multiplex PCR; TCRdb's copy keeps in-frame clones and lacks some. The profile shows 300,000 to 450,000 clones, more than 70% of them singletons. The sample taken for sequencing was PBMCs or T cells enriched from blood (not recorded which). These receptor sequences come from a man aged 40-49 years in a cohort exposed to, infected with or recovered from COVID-19 (not recorded which). Both conserved end residues are part of each CDR3. D genes are given only for firm matches. The size field is filled for only some rows; it gives once, few, many or a size class.

TRBD2	TRBV9	NA	15	TRBJ2-1	TGTGCCAGCAGCGTAGGTGTGGGAGGGTTGGATGAGCAGTTCTTC	CASSVGVGGLDEQFF
NA	TRBV11-2	once	13	TRBJ1-2	TGTGCCAGCAGCTTAGATAGGGGCCGCGGCTACACCTTC	CASSLDRGRGYTF
NA	TRBV5-6	NA	15	TRBJ2-7	TGTGCCAGCAGCTTAGGGGGGGGCGCCTCCTACGAGCAGTACTTC	CASSLGGGASYEQYF
NA	TRBV19	NA	15	TRBJ2-2	TGTGCCAGTAGTATCATTAGCGGTCACACCGGGGAGCTGTTTTTT	CASSIISGHTGELFF
TRBD2	TRBV10-1	NA	15	TRBJ2-7	TGCGCCAGCAGTGAGTCTGAGCGGGAGGGAAACGAGCAGTACTTC	CASSESEREGNEQYF
NA	TRBV5-1	NA	14	TRBJ1-1	TGCGCCAGCAGCTTGCAAAAGGAAGCGGACGGGGCTTTCTTT	CASSLQKEADGAFF
TRBD1	TRBV7-8	NA	15	TRBJ1-5	TGTGCCAGCAGCGTATTGACAGGGCAAAATCAGCCCCAGCATTTT	CASSVLTGQNQPQHF
NA	TRBV29-1	NA	14	TRBJ2-7	TGCAGCGTTAAGACACCCTCTGGCTCCTACGAGCAGTACTTC	CSVKTPSGSYEQYF
TRBD2	TRBV9	once	18	TRBJ2-2	TGTGCCAGCAGCGTAGGGGCTAGCGGGAGCCTGAACACCGGGGAGCTGTTTTTT	CASSVGASGSLNTGELFF
NA	TRBV5-1	NA	15	TRBJ2-3	TGCGCCAGCAGCTTGGACGGGAGAAGGGCAGATACGCAGTATTTT	CASSLDGRRADTQYF
NA	TRBV27	NA	14	TRBJ1-1	TGTGCCAGCAGGGCTGACAGAGTGAACACTGAAGCTTTCTTT	CASRADRVNTEAFF
NA	TRBV24-1	NA	13	TRBJ2-1	TGTGCCACCAGTGATCTAAATTACAATGAGCAGTTCTTC	CATSDLNYNEQFF
TRBD1	TRBV2	NA	14	TRBJ1-4	TGTGCCAGCCAAACCGGGACAGGGTACGAAAAACTGTTTTTT	CASQTGTGYEKLFF
NA	TRBV28	NA	15	TRBJ2-4	TGTGCCAGCAGTTTGCGGCGGCTAAGCGTGGACATTCAGTACTTC	CASSLRRLSVDIQYF
NA	TRBV7-2	NA	13	TRBJ2-5	TGTGCCAGCAGCGGGACTCACCAAGAGACCCAGTACTTC	CASSGTHQETQYF
TRBD1	TRBV5-8	NA	17	TRBJ1-4	TGTGCCAGCAGCTTGGGGAAGGGGGCGCCGGAAAATGAAAAACTGTTTTTT	CASSLGKGAPENEKLFF
NA	TRBV5-4	NA	12	TRBJ2-3	TGTGCCAGCAGACATAACACAGATACGCAGTATTTT	CASRHNTDTQYF
TRBD1	TRBV18	NA	16	TRBJ1-3	TGTGCCAGCTCGGTGGGACAGGTCGCCTCTGGAAACACCATATATTTT	CASSVGQVASGNTIYF
TRBD1	TRBV19	NA	17	TRBJ2-2	TGTGCCAGTAAATACCGAGCCGGGACAGCGAACACCGGGGAGCTGTTTTTT	CASKYRAGTANTGELFF
TRBD2	TRBV19	NA	18	TRBJ2-5	TGTGCCAGTAGTATTGGCTCGCTAGCGGGAGGTTTTGGGGAGACCCAGTACTTC	CASSIGSLAGGFGETQYF
NA	TRBV18	NA	17	TRBJ1-2	TGTGCCAGCTCACGAGAAGCCGGGACTGAAATTAACTATGGCTACACCTTC	CASSREAGTEINYGYTF
NA	TRBV19	NA	18	TRBJ2-3	TGTGCCAGTACTATTGGTCGGGCTCTAGGGACAAGCACAGATACGCAGTATTTT	CASTIGRALGTSTDTQYF
NA	TRBV13	NA	17	TRBJ2-3	TGTGCCAGCAGCTTAGGCCCAGCGGGCAGTCCCACAGATACGCAGTATTTT	CASSLGPAGSPTDTQYF
TRBD2	TRBV25-1	once	15	TRBJ2-7	TGTGCCAGCAGTGAACCCACTAGCGGGAGCTACGAGCAGTACTTC	CASSEPTSGSYEQYF
NA	TRBV28	NA	14	TRBJ2-1	TGTGCCAGCAGTTTAACCGACAGATACAATGAGCAGTTCTTC	CASSLTDRYNEQFF
NA	TRBV7-9	NA	13	TRBJ2-3	TGTGCCAGCAGCCTGGGAGGAGGTTTTACGCAGTATTTT	CASSLGGGFTQYF
TRBD2	TRBV7-9	NA	14	TRBJ2-7	TGTGCCAGCAGCTTAGAGACTAGCGGGAGAAAGCAGTACTTC	CASSLETSGRKQYF
TRBD2	TRBV5-6	NA	15	TRBJ2-7	TGTGCCAGCAGCCCACCGACTAGCCTCTCCTACGAGCAGTACTTC	CASSPPTSLSYEQYF
NA	TRBV18	NA	13	TRBJ2-5	TGTGCCAGCTCACCTACAGATCAAGAGACCCAGTACTTC	CASSPTDQETQYF
TRBD1	TRBV5-1	few	14	TRBJ2-7	TGCGCCAGCAGCTGGACAGGGGTCACCTACGAGCAGTACTTC	CASSWTGVTYEQYF
TRBD2	TRBV2	NA	14	TRBJ2-5	TGTGCCAGCAGTGAAGCCCCGGGACTAGCGGCCCAGTACTTC	CASSEAPGLAAQYF
TRBD1	TRBV7-2	once	15	TRBJ2-7	TGTGCCAGCAGCCTGGGACAGGGGTGGACCTACGAGCAGTACTTC	CASSLGQGWTYEQYF
NA	TRBV19	NA	14	TRBJ2-2	TGTGCCAGTAAAGCGCTAGCGAACACCGGGGAGCTGTTTTTT	CASKALANTGELFF
NA	TRBV25-1	NA	15	TRBJ1-4	TGTGCCAGCAGTGAGCCTTTAGGGGGGGGTGAAAAACTGTTTTTT	CASSEPLGGGEKLFF
NA	TRBV7-2	NA	15	TRBJ2-1	TGTGCCAGCAGCTTAGAACAGGGGACTTACAATGAGCAGTTCTTC	CASSLEQGTYNEQFF
TRBD2	TRBV10-3	NA	12	TRBJ2-7	TGTGCCATTCTAGCGGCCGGGAGAGAGCAGTACTTC	CAILAAGREQYF
TRBD1	TRBV14	NA	15	TRBJ1-1	TGTGCCAGCAGCCAGGGGACAGGGGGGCGGACTGAAGCTTTCTTT	CASSQGTGGRTEAFF
TRBD1	TRBV19	NA	17	TRBJ1-2	TGTGCCAGTAGTATAGGGACAGGGCTACGTCCTAACTATGGCTACACCTTC	CASSIGTGLRPNYGYTF
NA	TRBV2	NA	17	TRBJ1-2	TGTGCCAGCAGTGCAAAAGGACTCCCGTTTGCGACCTATGGCTACACCTTC	CASSAKGLPFATYGYTF
NA	TRBV20-1	NA	11	TRBJ2-3	TGCAGTGCTATCCGGGGTGATACGCAGTATTTT	CSAIRGDTQYF
TRBD2	TRBV10-3	NA	16	TRBJ2-3	TGTGCCATCAGTAGGACTAGCGGGCAGCTCACAGATACGCAGTATTTT	CAISRTSGQLTDTQYF
NA	TRBV6-1	NA	16	TRBJ2-7	TGTGCCAGCAGTGAACAGTCATACCGACTCACCTACGAGCAGTACTTC	CASSEQSYRLTYEQYF
NA	TRBV5-1	NA	15	TRBJ2-1	TGCGCCAGCAGCTTGTTGCTCGGGGAATACAATGAGCAGTTCTTC	CASSLLLGEYNEQFF
TRBD1	TRBV24-1	NA	15	TRBJ1-5	TGTGCCATCTCGTACCGGGACAGACTATATCAGCCCCAGCATTTT	CAISYRDRLYQPQHF
NA	TRBV7-8	NA	14	TRBJ1-5	TGTGCCAGCAGCTTGGCAGGGAAAAATCAGCCCCAGCATTTT	CASSLAGKNQPQHF
TRBD1	TRBV5-1	NA	14	TRBJ1-2	TGCGCCAGCAGCCCCCGACAGGGAGACTATGGCTACACCTTC	CASSPRQGDYGYTF
NA	TRBV12-5	NA	15	TRBJ2-1	TGTGCTAGTGGTTCAGGGGCCACCTCCTACAATGAGCAGTTCTTC	CASGSGATSYNEQFF
NA	TRBV4-1	NA	13	TRBJ2-5	TGCGCCAGCAGCCAAGACCCTATAGAGACCCAGTACTTC	CASSQDPIETQYF
NA	TRBV6-6	NA	13	TRBJ1-4	TGTGCCAGCCGCCAGGGCTCTAATGAAAAACTGTTTTTT	CASRQGSNEKLFF
TRBD2	TRBV7-2	NA	15	TRBJ2-1	TGTGCCAGCAGCTTAGTTAGCGGGAGGTTTTATGAGCAGTTCTTC	CASSLVSGRFYEQFF
TRBD1	TRBV5-4	NA	16	TRBJ1-2	TGTGCCAGCAGCTTGGGGGGACAGGCGACTAACTATGGCTACACCTTC	CASSLGGQATNYGYTF
TRBD2	TRBV7-9	NA	16	TRBJ2-1	TGTGCCAGCAGCCCACAGGGGACTAGCGCCGACAATGAGCAGTTCTTC	CASSPQGTSADNEQFF
TRBD2	TRBV5-4	NA	15	TRBJ2-7	TGTGCCAGCAGCTTTACGGGACTAGCGGAAAACGAGCAGTACTTC	CASSFTGLAENEQYF
TRBD1	TRBV7-9	NA	15	TRBJ2-1	TGTGCCAGCAGCTTAACCGGACAGGGGAGGAATGAGCAGTTCTTC	CASSLTGQGRNEQFF